This T cell receptor (beta chain) is drawn from a study of tumor-infiltrating lymphocytes in primary liver carcinoma. Unsorted bulk tissue (roughly 19-30 mg) underwent RNA and DNA co-extraction. On this clonotype: A much larger clonotype is one base distant, so this may be a read error.

Synthesis of TCR beta cDNA was carried out from around 500 ng total RNA with a constant-region primer. The TCR beta library was amplified through three nested multiplex PCR rounds in a modified ARM-PCR procedure. TRBV1-TRBV30 forward primers paired with a C-beta reverse primer were used in the first two PCR rounds, which ran roughly 11 cycles each. Using its own MiXCR run on the multiplex PCR reads, TCRdb lists one record per CDR3 protein. Of about 75,000 distinct CDR3 sequences in the sample, roughly two thirds are singletons; the top ten hold roughly 25%. Germline lookup yields CDR1 SGHRS and CDR2 YFSETQ. The CDR3 is 14 amino acids.

This TCR was sampled from a man between 40 and 49 years old with primary liver carcinoma and hepatitis B virus infection. The sample was tumor-adjacent normal liver tissue. This rearrangement joins TRBV5-1 to TRBJ1-1; the D is unclear. The CDR3: CSSSLTAPNTEAFF. The DNA of the CDR3 is TGCTCCAGCAGCTTGACGGCACCGAACACTGAAGCTTTCTTT.